This T cell receptor beta chain was found in a study of blood T cell repertoires in COVID-19. Study summary: Sample material is recorded as cDNA or gDNA derived from T cells, B-cell-depleted T cells, or PBMCs.

Patients from Seattle were sampled longitudinally, starting during active infection. V dropped 5 bases and J dropped 1 base, with 9 bases sitting between them. This CDR3 region has 13 residues. Germline V gene lookup returns CDR1 MGHDK and CDR2 SYGVNS. As processed by the authors: Reference gene primer amplification yielded estimated nucleated cell counts. The assay was immunoSEQ multiplex PCR, and TCRdb's table has in-frame clones only and misses some. V, J and clone size derive from that table, while D and trimming were established from the DNA sequence. The data hold 250,000 to 400,000 clones, with more than 70% observed a single time.

The chain employs TRBV25-1 and TRBJ2-7; D is unclear. The receptor was derived from a woman aged 25 to 39 with COVID-19, enrolled during active disease. Sequencing was carried out using peripheral blood. CDR3 residues: CASSLPGSYEQYF. The CDR3 nucleotides read TGTGCCAGCAGTCTGCCAGGATCCTACGAGCAGTACTTC.